A single T cell receptor beta chain is shown here with its context. The record originates from a study of blood T cell repertoires in COVID-19. The overall study: COVID-19 samples, acute and convalescent, were from the United States, Italy and Spain.

Germline V gives CDR1 MNHEY, CDR2 SVGAGI. This CDR3 is built from 13 residues. The trim removed 7 bases at V and 7 bases at J, leaving 10 bases unmatched. Clones were read by immunoSEQ multiplex PCR, and TCRdb kept only the in-frame ones, dropping some. This repertoire shows roughly 89,000 clones, about four fifths found once; its top ten account for 15% to 19%. The rearrangement joins TRBV6-5 to TRBJ2-7, with TRBD1 matching 7 bases. The TCR comes from a woman aged 80 or older with acute or convalescent COVID-19. The sequencing input was peripheral blood. In DNA, the CDR3 is TGTGCCAGCATGACAGGGCCTCCTGGAGAGCAGTACTTC. Its translation: CASMTGPPGEQYF.